This T cell receptor (beta chain) comes out of a study of CD39 and CD103 CD8 tumor-infiltrating T cells. The data were produced by immunoSEQ multiplex PCR, yet TCRdb's version contains in-frame clones alone and is incomplete. The sample consists of roughly 15,000 clones, 90% to 95% of them appearing once. No therapy was ongoing when samples were collected. CD8+CD4-CD45RA- cells, CCR7-positive or negative, formed the memory CD8 sort. The V segment lost 3 bases and the J segment 2 bases; nucleotides outside the gene matches: 4. CDR1 and CDR2 from the germline V gene are MGHRA and YSYEKL. This CDR3 contains 16 residues.

The sequence came from a human donor with head and neck squamous cell carcinoma. The sample taken for sequencing was CD8+ T cells sorted from blood. The subset: total memory CD8 T cells (CD45RA-CCR7+/-) from blood or uninvolved lymph node. This chain links TRBV4-1 with TRBJ2-7, with 13 bases matching TRBD2. The chain's CDR3 is CASSHDGTSGAYEQYF. CDR3 bases: TGCGCCAGCAGCCACGACGGGACTAGCGGGGCCTACGAGCAGTACTTC.